One and the same sample provided the 10 T cell receptor beta chains below, sequenced in a study of blood T cells in healthy people across ages. A second 7 to 11 cycle PCR used barcoded and J-beta primers. TCRdb redid the calling of the 5' RACE reads with MiXCR, one entry per CDR3 protein. The sample contains 1.2 million to 1.5 million distinct CDR3 sequences, about 43% of which appear only once. The sequencing input was blood. Every receptor here comes from a woman aged 18-29 years in good health.

The CDR3 is CASSTGTGCTF. CDR3 DNA sequence: TGTGCCAGCAGTACCGGGACAGGGTGCACCTTC. V gene TRBV12-3 or TRBV12-4 combines with J gene TRBJ1-2; TRBD1 agrees at 9 bases. The CDR3 is made up of 11 amino acids. V dropped 5 bases and J dropped 13; count of bases not matched to a gene: 5.

Only a few counts were recorded for this clonotype. V usage is TRBV7-6 and J usage is TRBJ2-7; D is possibly TRBD1 (6 bases). V dropped 6 bases and J dropped 0 bases, with 15 bases sitting between them. Germline V lookup: CDR1 SGHVS, CDR2 FNYEAQ. CDR3 size: 15 residues. The CDR3 is CASSPKGTLSYEQYF. The CDR3 DNA follows: TGTGCCAGCAGTCCTAAGGGGACACTCTCCTACGAGCAGTACTTC.

This clonotype came up once. The chain carries TRBV11-1 and TRBJ2-1, with D perhaps TRBD2 (6 bases). The CDR3 has 15 residues. V gave up 3 bases and J gave up 13 bases, with 22 bases separating them. Germline V gives CDR1 SGHAT, CDR2 FQDESV (reference sequence). CDR3 in amino acids: CASSFFRRGGETQFF. The DNA for the CDR3 is TGTGCCAGCAGCTTCTTCCGGCGGGGAGGAGAGACCCAGTTCTTC.

This clonotype showed up just a few times. CDR3 coding DNA: TGTGCCAGCAGACTGACTAGCGCCGTCAATGAGCAGTTCTTC. Translated, it gives CASRLTSAVNEQFF. V gene TRBV7-2 combines with J gene TRBJ2-1; TRBD2 matches 8 bases. Trimming took 6 bases from V and 6 from J; bases not matched to a gene: 7. The germline CDR1 and CDR2 sequences are SGHTA and FQGNSA. This CDR3 contains 14 residues.

The table lists this clonotype with a few counts. The J gene is TRBJ2-2, the V gene TRBV10-3, with no clear D. The V and J ends lost 2 bases and 3 bases respectively, with 4 bases between them. This CDR3 has 13 residues. CDR1 is ENHRY, CDR2 SYGVKD, per germline. CDR3 nucleotides: TGTGCCATCAGTGAGGGGTACACCGGGGAGCTGTTTTTT. This translates into CAISEGYTGELFF.

This chain uses TRBV5-1 with TRBJ2-2; a possible D gene is TRBD1 (6 bases). This CDR3 contains 16 residues. Germline V gene data show CDR1 as SGHRS and CDR2 as YFSETQ. V dropped 2 bases and J dropped 5 bases, with 16 bases sitting between them. The CDR3, as DNA: TGCGCCAGCAGCTTCCTCGCCCAACAGGGAACCGGGGAGCTGTTTTTT. Its translation is CASSFLAQQGTGELFF. The variable domain in full, completed from reference TRBV5-1 and TRBJ2-2, reads KAGVTQTPRYLIKTRGQQVTLSCSPISGHRSVSWYQQTPGQGLQFLFEYFSETQRNKGNFPGRFSGRQFSNSRSEMNVSTLELGDSALYLCASSFLAQQGTGELFFGEGSRLTVL.

This clonotype was counted between two and nine times. The chain joins TRBV6-6 to TRBJ2-1; a possible D gene is TRBD1 (6 bases). The germline gives CDR1 MNHNY, CDR2 SVGAGI (reference sequence). The CDR3 consists of 15 residues. V was cut by 6 bases and J by 6 bases, with 18 bases left in between. CDR3 sequence reads: CASRSDGSGANEQFF. The DNA of the CDR3 is TGTGCCAGCAGGAGCGATGGTTCAGGGGCCAATGAGCAGTTCTTC.

This sequence joins TRBV12-3 or TRBV12-4 and TRBJ2-1; possible D gene TRBD2, 6 bases. CDR3 length equals 17 residues. The germline V and J ends were trimmed by 7 bases and 6 bases, with 25 bases remaining between them. CDR3 amino acids: CASINRGLGGESNEQFF. The CDR3, as DNA: TGTGCCAGCATCAACCGGGGATTGGGGGGAGAGAGCAATGAGCAGTTCTTC.

The chain recombines TRBV28 with TRBJ2-5, with 7 bases fitting TRBD1. Trimming took 11 bases from V and 4 from J; bases not matched to a gene: 10. The germline gives CDR1 MDHEN, CDR2 SYDVKM. The CDR3 consists of 13 residues. The CDR3 reads CAGSKGDRETQYF. The CDR3, as DNA: TGTGCCGGAAGTAAGGGGGACAGAGAGACCCAGTACTTC.

Only a few counts were recorded for this clonotype. The genes are TRBV4-2 and TRBJ2-1; D perhaps matches TRBD1 (6 bases). CDR1 is LGHNA, CDR2 YNFKEQ, per germline. This CDR3 has 15 amino acids. Between the trimmed V and J ends, which lost 0 bases and 8 bases, there was a span of 14 bases. CDR3 DNA: TGTGCCAGCAGCCAAGAAGAGACAGGATGGGATGAGCAGTTCTTC. Protein sequence: CASSQEETGWDEQFF.